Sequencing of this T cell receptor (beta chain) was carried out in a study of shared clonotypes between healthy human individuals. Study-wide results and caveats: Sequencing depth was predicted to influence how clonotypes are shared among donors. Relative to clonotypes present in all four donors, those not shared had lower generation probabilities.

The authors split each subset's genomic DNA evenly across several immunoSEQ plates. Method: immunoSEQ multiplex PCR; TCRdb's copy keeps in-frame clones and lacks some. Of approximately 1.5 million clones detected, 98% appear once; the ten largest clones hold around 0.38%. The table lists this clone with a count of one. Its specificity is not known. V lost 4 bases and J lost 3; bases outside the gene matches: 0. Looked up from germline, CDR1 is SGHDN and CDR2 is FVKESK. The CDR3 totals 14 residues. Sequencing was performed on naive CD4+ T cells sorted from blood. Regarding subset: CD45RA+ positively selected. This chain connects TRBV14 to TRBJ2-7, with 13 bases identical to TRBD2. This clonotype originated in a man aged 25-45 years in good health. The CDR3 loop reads CASSRTSGSYEQYF. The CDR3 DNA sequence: TGTGCCAGCAGCCGGACTAGCGGGAGCTACGAGCAGTACTTC.